This record concerns one T cell receptor (beta chain) sequence. Its antigen is currently unknown. The sample is drawn from a study of T cell responses to AZD1222 COVID-19 vaccine. Assay used: immunoSEQ multiplex PCR; TCRdb lists only in-frame clones, some missing. The repertoire consists of 150,000 to 250,000 clones, with approximately 93% occurring once and the leading ten covering around 1%. CDR3 size: 15 residues. Germline V lookup: CDR1 KGHSH, CDR2 LQKENI. V was pared by 4 bases and J by 4 bases, with 5 bases of the junction left unmatched. Findings and limits, study-wide: The donors showed a predominance of white British ancestry and of females, with possible underestimation of clonal diversity. Vaccine-associated CD4 TCRs spanned spike, dominant at 160-218 and 743-854. Baseline antibody screening turned up just six or seven seropositive AZD1222 recipients.

The chain couples TRBV18 to TRBJ2-2; 8 bases line up with TRBD1. Sequencing was performed on peripheral blood, taken 28 days after the second AZD1222 dose. The receptor was derived from an adult who received the AZD1222 COVID-19 vaccine. CDR3: CASSRQQGGTGELFF. CDR3 nucleotides: TGTGCCAGCTCACGACAACAGGGGGGCACCGGGGAGCTGTTTTTT.